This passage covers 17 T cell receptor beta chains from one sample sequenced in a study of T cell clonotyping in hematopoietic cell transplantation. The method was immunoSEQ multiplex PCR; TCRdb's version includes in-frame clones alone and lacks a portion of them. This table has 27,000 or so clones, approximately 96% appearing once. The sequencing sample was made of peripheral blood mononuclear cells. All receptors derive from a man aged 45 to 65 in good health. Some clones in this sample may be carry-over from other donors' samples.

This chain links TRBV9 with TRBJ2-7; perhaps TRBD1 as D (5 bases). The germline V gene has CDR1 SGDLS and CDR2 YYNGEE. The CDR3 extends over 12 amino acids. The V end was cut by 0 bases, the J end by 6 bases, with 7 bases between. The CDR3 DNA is TGTGCCAGCAGCGTAGAGGGGTCCGAGCAGTACTTC. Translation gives CASSVEGSEQYF. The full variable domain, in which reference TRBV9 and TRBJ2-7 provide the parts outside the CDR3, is DSGVTQTPKHLITATGQRVTLRCSPRSGDLSVYWYQQSLDQGLQFLIQYYNGEERAKGNILERFSAQQFPDLHSELNLSSLELGDSALYFCASSVEGSEQYFGPGTRLTVT.

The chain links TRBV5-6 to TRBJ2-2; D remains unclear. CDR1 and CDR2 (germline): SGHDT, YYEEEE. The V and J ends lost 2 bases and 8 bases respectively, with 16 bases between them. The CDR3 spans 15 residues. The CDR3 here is CASSFPRNLGGELFF. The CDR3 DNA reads TGTGCCAGCAGCTTCCCCAGGAATCTAGGGGGGGAGCTGTTTTTT.

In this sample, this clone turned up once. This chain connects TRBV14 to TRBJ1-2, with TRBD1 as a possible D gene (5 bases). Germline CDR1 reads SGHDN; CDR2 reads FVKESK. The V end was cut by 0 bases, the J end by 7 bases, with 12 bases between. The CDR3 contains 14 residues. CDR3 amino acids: CASSQDLGVRGYTF. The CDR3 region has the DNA TGTGCCAGCAGCCAAGATTTAGGGGTCCGTGGCTACACCTTC.

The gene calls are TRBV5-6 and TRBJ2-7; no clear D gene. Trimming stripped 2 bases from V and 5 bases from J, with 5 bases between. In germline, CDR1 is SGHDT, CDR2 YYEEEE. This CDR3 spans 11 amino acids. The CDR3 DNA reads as TGTGCCAGCAGCTTCCGAGACGAGCAGTACTTC. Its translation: CASSFRDEQYF.

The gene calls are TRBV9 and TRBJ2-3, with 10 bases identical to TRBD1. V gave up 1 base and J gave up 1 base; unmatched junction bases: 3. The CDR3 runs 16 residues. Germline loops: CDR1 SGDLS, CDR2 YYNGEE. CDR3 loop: CASSVKTGGRTDTQYF. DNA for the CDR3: TGTGCCAGCAGCGTAAAGACAGGGGGCCGCACAGATACGCAGTATTTT.

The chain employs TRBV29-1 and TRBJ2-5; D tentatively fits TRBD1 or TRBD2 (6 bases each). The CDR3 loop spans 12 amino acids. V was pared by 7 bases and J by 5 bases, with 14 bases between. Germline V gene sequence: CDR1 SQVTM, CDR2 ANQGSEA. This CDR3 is CSARRGSETQYF. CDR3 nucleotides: TGCAGCGCCAGGAGGGGGTCGGAGACCCAGTACTTC. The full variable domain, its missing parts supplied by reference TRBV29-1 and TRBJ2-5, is SAVISQKPSRDICQRGTSLTIQCQVDSQVTMMFWYRQQPGQSLTLIATANQGSEATYESGFVIDKFPISRPNLTFSTLTVSNMSPEDSSIYLCSARRGSETQYFGPGTRLLVL.

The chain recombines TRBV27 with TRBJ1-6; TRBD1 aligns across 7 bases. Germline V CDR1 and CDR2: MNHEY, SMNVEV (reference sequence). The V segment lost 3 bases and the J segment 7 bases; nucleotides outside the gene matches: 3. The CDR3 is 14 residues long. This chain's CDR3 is CASSFRDRNSPLHF. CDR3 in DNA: TGTGCCAGCAGTTTCCGGGACAGAAATTCACCCCTCCACTTT.

CDR3 sequence reads: CASTRPGTGIGEQYF. CDR3 nucleotides: TGTGCCAGCACTAGACCTGGGACAGGGATCGGCGAGCAGTACTTC. J is TRBJ2-7 and V is TRBV28, with TRBD1 matching 9 bases. This CDR3 is 15 amino acids long. The germline CDR1 and CDR2 sequences are MDHEN and SYDVKM. V lost 7 bases and J lost 6; bases outside the gene matches: 13. The full variable domain, in which reference TRBV28 and TRBJ2-7 provide the parts outside the CDR3, is DVKVTQSSRYLVKRTGEKVFLECVQDMDHENMFWYRQDPGLGLRLIYFSYDVKMKEKGDIPEGYSVSREKKERFSLILESASTNQTSMYLCASTRPGTGIGEQYFGPGTRLTVT.

CDR3 sequence: CASSLRGQMGYTF. In DNA form, the CDR3 reads TGCGCCAGCAGCTTGCGGGGACAGATGGGCTACACCTTC. The rearrangement links TRBV5-1 to TRBJ1-2; 7 bases are shared with TRBD1. Trimming removed 1 base from V and 8 bases from J; junction bases left unmatched: 5. This CDR3 is 13 amino acids long. The germline V gene encodes CDR1 SGHRS and CDR2 YFSETQ.

The CDR3, as DNA: TGTGCCAGCAGTGATCACAGGGGGATCTACGAGCAGTACTTC. Translated: CASSDHRGIYEQYF. The chain uses TRBV25-1 and TRBJ2-7; 8 bases match TRBD1. Germline V lookup: CDR1 MGHDK, CDR2 SYGVNS. The V segment lost 3 bases and the J segment 3 bases; nucleotides outside the gene matches: 4. This CDR3 spans 14 amino acids.

For the CDR3, the DNA is TGCGCCAGCAGCTTGGCCGCCAGGGGAGAGACCCAGTACTTC. Translating it yields CASSLAARGETQYF. V usage is TRBV5-1 and J usage is TRBJ2-5; TRBD1 is a possible D gene (6 bases). The length of the CDR3 is 14 residues. Germline values: CDR1 SGHRS, CDR2 YFSETQ. With 0 bases removed from V and 4 bases from J, the gap between germline ends came to 10 bases.

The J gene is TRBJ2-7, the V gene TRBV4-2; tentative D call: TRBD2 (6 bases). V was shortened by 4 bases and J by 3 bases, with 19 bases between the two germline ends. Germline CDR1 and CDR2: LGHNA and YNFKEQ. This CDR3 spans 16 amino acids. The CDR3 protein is CASSPQEGGINYEQYF. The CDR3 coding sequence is TGTGCCAGCAGCCCCCAGGAGGGCGGGATCAACTACGAGCAGTACTTC.

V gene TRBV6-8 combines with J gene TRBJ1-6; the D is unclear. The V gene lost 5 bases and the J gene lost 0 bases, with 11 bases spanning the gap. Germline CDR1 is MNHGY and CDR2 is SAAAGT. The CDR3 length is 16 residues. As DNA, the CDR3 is TGTGCCAGCAGTAAAACCAGGAGCTCCTATAATTCACCCCTCCACTTT. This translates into CASSKTRSSYNSPLHF.

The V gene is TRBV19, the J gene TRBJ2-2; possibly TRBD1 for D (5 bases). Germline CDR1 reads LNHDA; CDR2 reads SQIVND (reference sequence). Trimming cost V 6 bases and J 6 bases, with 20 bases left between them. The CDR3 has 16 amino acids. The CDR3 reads CASRPPLGPSAGELFF. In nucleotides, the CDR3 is TGTGCCAGTAGACCCCCGTTGGGGCCCAGCGCCGGGGAGCTGTTTTTT.

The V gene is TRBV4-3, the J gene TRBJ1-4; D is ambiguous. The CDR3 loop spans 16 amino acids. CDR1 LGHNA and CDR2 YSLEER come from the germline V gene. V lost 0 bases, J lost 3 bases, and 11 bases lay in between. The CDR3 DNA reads TGCGCCAGCAGCCAAGAAGGCCGGCAGCCTAATGAAAAACTGTTTTTT. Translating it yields CASSQEGRQPNEKLFF.

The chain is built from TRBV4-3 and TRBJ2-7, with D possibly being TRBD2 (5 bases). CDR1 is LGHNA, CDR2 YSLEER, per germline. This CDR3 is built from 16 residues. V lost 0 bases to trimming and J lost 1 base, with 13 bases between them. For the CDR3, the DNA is TGCGCCAGCAGCCAAGACTGGACTGCCCCGTCCTACGAGCAGTACTTC. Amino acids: CASSQDWTAPSYEQYF.

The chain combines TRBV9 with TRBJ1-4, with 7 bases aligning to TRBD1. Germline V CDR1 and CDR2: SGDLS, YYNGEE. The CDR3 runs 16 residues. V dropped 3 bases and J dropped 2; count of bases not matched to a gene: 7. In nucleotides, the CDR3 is TGTGCCAGCAGCGCCTTAGAAGGGGGCACTAATGAAAAACTGTTTTTT. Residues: CASSALEGGTNEKLFF.